This TCR beta chain was found in a study of T cells in localized non-small cell lung cancer. Broader study findings: Tumor trailed uninvolved adjacent lung in T cell clonality, which peaked there.

V lost 3 bases and J lost 6, with 13 bases in between. The CDR3 loop spans 13 amino acids. From germline, CDR1 is SGDLS and CDR2 YYNGEE. To note about this clone: Its antigen is unknown.

Generated by immunoSEQ multiplex PCR, the TCRdb table keeps only in-frame clones and is missing some. The sample includes around 64,000 clones, approximately 91% of them seen just once. This chain uses TRBV9 with TRBJ2-7; D unresolved. This specimen was peripheral blood, taken before any cancer treatment. The origin of this receptor is a man between 35 and 75 years old with stage I lung adenocarcinoma. CDR3 region: CASSEAPRGEQYF. In DNA form, the CDR3 reads TGTGCCAGCAGCGAAGCGCCTCGCGGCGAGCAGTACTTC. The full variable domain, rest sourced from reference TRBV9 and TRBJ2-7, is DSGVTQTPKHLITATGQRVTLRCSPRSGDLSVYWYQQSLDQGLQFLIQYYNGEERAKGNILERFSAQQFPDLHSELNLSSLELGDSALYFCASSEAPRGEQYFGPGTRLTVT.